The source of this TCR beta chain is a study of T cells in Graves' hyperthyroidism and ophthalmopathy. Study-level information: At initial diagnosis, before any treatment had begun, peripheral blood was obtained.

Losses at the gene ends were 7 bases for V and 4 bases for J; bases not matched to a gene: 10. This CDR3 contains 15 residues. Germline V gene lookup returns CDR1 MNHNS and CDR2 SASEGT. This clonotype was counted at least ten times. What it binds is unknown. Graves' hyperthyroidism qualified as stable when ophthalmopathy did not progress within 18 months. The PBMCs studied were ones that came from around 10 ml fresh peripheral blood. The TCR beta CDR3 regions underwent amplification using RNA transcripts as the source. During a first-round RT-PCR of the TCR CDR3, the HTBI primer set was used. TCRdb passed the multiplex PCR reads through MiXCR, listing each CDR3 protein once. The table includes about 590,000 distinct CDR3 sequences, 15% to 17% detected once. Study findings and constraints: Peripheral blood also featured most of the thyroid clonotypes expanded above 0.001.

This clonotype was obtained from a woman aged 25 to 39 with Graves' hyperthyroidism. The source material was blood. The chain is built from TRBV6-1 and TRBJ2-5, with TRBD1 identical over 9 bases. CDR3 in amino acids: CASNAPGQGRETQYF. The CDR3, as DNA: TGTGCCAGCAATGCACCGGGACAGGGTCGAGAGACCCAGTACTTC.